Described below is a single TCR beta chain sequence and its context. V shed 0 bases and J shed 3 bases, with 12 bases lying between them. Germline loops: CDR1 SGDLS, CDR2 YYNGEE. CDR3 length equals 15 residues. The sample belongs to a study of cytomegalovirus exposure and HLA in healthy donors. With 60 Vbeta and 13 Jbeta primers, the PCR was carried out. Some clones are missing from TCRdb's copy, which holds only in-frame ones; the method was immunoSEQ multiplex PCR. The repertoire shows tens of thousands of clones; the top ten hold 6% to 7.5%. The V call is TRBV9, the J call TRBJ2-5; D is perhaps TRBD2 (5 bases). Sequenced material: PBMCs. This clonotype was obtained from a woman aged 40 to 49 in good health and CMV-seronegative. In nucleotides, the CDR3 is TGTGCCAGCAGCGTAGCGCTCGGGGTAGAAGAGACCCAGTACTTC. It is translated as CASSVALGVEETQYF.